The clone carrying this T cell receptor (beta chain) showed up just once. What it binds is unknown. The CDR3 extends over 14 amino acids. After removal of 3 bases from V and 14 bases from J, the junction contained 8 bases not matched to a gene. The germline V gene encodes CDR1 KGHSH and CDR2 LQKENI. The source of the sample is a study of regulatory T cells in long-lasting Graves disease. Study findings and constraints: Patients with persistent disease showed a bias toward TRBV28, TRBJ1-2 and TRBJ2-5. More public clonotypes were shared by persistent patients (around 2,800) than by new patients (roughly 910).

Described time point: newly diagnosed GD, antithyroid drugs for less than 3 months. Scientists built the TCR library using RNA that was extracted from PBMCs. The peripheral blood volume drawn was about 10 milliliters, and it was collected into EDTA tubes. Construction of the TCR beta libraries employed iRepertoire HTBI primers in conjunction with Arm-PCR of CDR3 regions. In the original workflow: Detected in the samples were around 62 TRBV and around 15 TRBJ segments. One entry per CDR3 protein results from TCRdb running MiXCR on the multiplex PCR reads. Here the V and J calls rest on TCRdb's processing, not on the authors' analysis. The table records around 400,000 distinct CDR3 sequences, around 15% of them present only once.

The chain uses TRBV18 and TRBJ1-6; TRBD1 matches 9 bases. The source of this sequence is a female donor with Graves disease. Sequences were derived from peripheral blood mononuclear cells (PBMCs), sampled at new diagnosis, from a patient treated with antithyroid drugs. The chain's CDR3 is CASSPRTGDSALHF. For the CDR3, the DNA is TGTGCCAGCTCACCCCGGACAGGGGATTCGGCCCTCCACTTT.